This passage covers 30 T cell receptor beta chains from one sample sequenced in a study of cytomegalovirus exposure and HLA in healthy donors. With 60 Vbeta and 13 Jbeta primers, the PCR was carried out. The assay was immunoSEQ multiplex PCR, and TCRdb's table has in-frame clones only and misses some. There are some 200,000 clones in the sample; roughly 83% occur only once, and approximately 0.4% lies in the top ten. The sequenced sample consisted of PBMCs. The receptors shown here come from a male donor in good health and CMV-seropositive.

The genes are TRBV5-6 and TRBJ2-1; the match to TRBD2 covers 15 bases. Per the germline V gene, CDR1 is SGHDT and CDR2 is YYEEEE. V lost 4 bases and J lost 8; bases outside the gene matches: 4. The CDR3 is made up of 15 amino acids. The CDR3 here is CASSPGLAGGYEQFF. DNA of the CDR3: TGTGCCAGCAGCCCGGGACTAGCGGGAGGCTATGAGCAGTTCTTC.

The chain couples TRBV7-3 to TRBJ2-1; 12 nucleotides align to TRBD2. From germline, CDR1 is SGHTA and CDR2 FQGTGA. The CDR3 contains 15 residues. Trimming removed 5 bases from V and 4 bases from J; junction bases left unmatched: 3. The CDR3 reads CASSHLAGGYNEQFF. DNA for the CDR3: TGTGCCAGCAGCCACCTAGCGGGGGGGTACAATGAGCAGTTCTTC.

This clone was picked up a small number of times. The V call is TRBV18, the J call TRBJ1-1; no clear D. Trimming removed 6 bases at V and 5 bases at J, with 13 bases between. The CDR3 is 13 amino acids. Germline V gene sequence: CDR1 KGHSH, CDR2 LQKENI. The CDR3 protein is CASSPGRGTEAFF. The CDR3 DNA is TGTGCCAGCTCCCCCGGGCGAGGGACTGAAGCTTTCTTT.

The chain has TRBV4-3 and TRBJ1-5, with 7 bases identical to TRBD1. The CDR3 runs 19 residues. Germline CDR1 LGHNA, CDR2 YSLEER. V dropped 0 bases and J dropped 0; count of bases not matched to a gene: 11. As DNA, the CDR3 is TGCGCCAGCAGCCAAGAAACGGGTACAGGGGAATTTAGCAATCAGCCCCAGCATTTT. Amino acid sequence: CASSQETGTGEFSNQPQHF.

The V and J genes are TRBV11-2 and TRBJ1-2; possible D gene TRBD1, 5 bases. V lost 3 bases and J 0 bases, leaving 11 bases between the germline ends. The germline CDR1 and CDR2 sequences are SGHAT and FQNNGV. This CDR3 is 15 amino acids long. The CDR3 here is CASSLTDEANYGYTF. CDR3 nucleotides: TGTGCCAGCAGCTTGACAGACGAAGCTAACTATGGCTACACCTTC.

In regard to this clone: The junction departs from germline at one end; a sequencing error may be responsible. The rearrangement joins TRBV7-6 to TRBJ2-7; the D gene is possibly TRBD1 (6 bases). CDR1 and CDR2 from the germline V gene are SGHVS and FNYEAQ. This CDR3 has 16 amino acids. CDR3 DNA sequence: TGTGCCAGCAGCTTAGGACTCATACAGGGCTCCTACGAGCAGTGCTTC. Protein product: CASSLGLIQGSYEQCF.

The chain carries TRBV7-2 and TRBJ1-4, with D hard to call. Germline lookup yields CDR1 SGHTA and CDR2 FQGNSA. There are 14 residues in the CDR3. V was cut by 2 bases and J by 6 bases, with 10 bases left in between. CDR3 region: CASSLRRVDEKLFF. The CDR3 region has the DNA TGTGCCAGCAGCTTAAGGAGGGTAGATGAAAAACTGTTTTTT. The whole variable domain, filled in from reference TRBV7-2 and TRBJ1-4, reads GAGVSQSPSNKVTEKGKDVELRCDPISGHTALYWYRQSLGQGLEFLIYFQGNSAPDKSGLPSDRFSAERTGGSVSTLTIQRTQQEDSAVYLCASSLRRVDEKLFFGSGTQLSVL.

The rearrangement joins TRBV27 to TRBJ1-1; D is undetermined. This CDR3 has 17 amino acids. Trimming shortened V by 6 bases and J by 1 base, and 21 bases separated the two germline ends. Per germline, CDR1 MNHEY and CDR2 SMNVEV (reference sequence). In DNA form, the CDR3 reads TGTGCCAGCAGCCAGAGGTTAACCGCGACGGAGAACACTGAAGCTTTCTTT. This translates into CASSQRLTATENTEAFF.

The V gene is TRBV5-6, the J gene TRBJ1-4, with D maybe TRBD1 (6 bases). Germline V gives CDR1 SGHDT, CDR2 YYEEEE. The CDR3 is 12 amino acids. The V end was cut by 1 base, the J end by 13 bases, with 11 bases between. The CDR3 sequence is CASSLKGGGLFF. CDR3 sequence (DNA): TGTGCCAGCAGCTTGAAGGGAGGGGGACTGTTTTTT.

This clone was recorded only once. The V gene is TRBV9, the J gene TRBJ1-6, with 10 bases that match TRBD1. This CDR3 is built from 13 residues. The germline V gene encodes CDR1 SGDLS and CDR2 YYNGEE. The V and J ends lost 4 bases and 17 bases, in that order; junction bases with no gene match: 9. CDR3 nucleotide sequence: TGTGCCAGCAGCAACCGGGACAGGGGCCTAATCCACTTT. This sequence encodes CASSNRDRGLIHF.

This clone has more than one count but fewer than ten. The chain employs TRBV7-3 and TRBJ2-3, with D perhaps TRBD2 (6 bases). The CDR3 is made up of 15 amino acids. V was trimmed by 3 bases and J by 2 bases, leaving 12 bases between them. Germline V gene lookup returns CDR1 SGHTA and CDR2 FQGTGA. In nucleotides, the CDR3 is TGTGCCAGCAGCTTTAGCGGCGGGAACACAGATACGCAGTATTTT. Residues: CASSFSGGNTDTQYF.

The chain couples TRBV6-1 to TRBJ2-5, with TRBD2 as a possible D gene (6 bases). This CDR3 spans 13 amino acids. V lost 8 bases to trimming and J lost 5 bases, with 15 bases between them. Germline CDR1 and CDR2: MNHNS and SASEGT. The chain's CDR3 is CASAAGLKETQYF. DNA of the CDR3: TGTGCCAGCGCCGCGGGGTTGAAGGAGACCCAGTACTTC.

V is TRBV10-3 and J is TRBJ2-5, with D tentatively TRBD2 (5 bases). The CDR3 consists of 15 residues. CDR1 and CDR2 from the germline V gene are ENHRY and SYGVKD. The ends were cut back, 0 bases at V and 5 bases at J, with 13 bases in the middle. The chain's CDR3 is CAISESSGIGETQYF. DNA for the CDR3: TGTGCCATCAGTGAGTCATCCGGGATTGGCGAGACCCAGTACTTC.

DNA of the CDR3: TGTGCCAGCAGCTTGGAGGGAGGGGATCAGCCCCAGCATTTT. Translation gives CASSLEGGDQPQHF. The V and J genes are TRBV5-4 and TRBJ1-5; D perhaps matches TRBD1 (5 bases). Germline CDR1 is SGHNT and CDR2 is YYREEE (reference sequence). The CDR3 has 14 amino acids. The V end lost 0 bases, the J end lost 5 bases, and 9 bases lay between the germline ends.

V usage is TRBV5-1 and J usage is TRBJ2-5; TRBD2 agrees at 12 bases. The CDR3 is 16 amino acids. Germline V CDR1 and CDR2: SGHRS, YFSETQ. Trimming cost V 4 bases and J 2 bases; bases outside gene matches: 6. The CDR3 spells CASSPGTSGFQETQYF. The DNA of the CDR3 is TGCGCCAGCAGCCCGGGGACTAGCGGGTTTCAAGAGACCCAGTACTTC.

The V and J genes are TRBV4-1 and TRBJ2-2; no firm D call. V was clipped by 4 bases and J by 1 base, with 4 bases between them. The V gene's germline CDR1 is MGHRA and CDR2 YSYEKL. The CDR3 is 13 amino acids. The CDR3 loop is CASSLRNTGELFF. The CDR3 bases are TGCGCCAGCAGCCTCAGGAACACCGGGGAGCTGTTTTTT.

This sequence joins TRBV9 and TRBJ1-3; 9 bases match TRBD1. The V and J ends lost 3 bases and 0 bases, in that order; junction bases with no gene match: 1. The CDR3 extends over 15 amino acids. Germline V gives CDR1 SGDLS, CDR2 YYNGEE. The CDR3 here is CASSATGGSGNTIYF. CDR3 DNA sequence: TGTGCCAGCAGCGCGACAGGGGGCTCTGGAAACACCATATATTTT.

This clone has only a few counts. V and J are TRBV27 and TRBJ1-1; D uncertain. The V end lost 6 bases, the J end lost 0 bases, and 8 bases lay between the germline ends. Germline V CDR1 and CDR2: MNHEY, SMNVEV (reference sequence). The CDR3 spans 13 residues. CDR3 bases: TGTGCCAGCAGGCCTCACATGAACACTGAAGCTTTCTTT. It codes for CASRPHMNTEAFF.

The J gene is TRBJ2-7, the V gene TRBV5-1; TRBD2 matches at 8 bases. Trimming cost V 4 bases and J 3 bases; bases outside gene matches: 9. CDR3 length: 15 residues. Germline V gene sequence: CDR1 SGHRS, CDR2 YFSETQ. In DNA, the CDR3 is TGCGCCAGCAGCCTAGGACTAGCTACTCTCTACGAGCAGTACTTC. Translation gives CASSLGLATLYEQYF.

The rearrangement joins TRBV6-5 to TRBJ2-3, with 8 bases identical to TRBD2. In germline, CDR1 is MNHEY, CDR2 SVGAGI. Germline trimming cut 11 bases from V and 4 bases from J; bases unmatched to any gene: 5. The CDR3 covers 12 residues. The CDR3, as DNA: TGTGCCTCCGGGAGGGGGGCAGATACGCAGTATTTT. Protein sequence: CASGRGADTQYF.

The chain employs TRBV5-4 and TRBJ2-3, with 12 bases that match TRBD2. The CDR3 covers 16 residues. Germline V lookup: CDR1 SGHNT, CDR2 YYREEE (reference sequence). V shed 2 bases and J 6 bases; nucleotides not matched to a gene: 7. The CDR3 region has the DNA TGTGCCAGCAGCTTACTAGCGGGGGGAGAGGGTGATACGCAGTATTTT. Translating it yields CASSLLAGGEGDTQYF.

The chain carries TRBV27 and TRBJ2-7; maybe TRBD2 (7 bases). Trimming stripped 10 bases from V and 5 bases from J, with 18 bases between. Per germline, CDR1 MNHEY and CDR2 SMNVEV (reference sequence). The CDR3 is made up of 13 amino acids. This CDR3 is CATARGASDEQYF. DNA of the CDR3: TGTGCCACCGCCCGGGGGGCATCGGACGAGCAGTACTTC.

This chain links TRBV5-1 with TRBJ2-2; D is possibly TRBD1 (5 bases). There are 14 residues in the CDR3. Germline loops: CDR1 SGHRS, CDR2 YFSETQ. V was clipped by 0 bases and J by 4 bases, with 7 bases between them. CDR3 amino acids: CASSLDRPTGELFF. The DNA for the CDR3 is TGCGCCAGCAGCTTGGACAGGCCCACCGGGGAGCTGTTTTTT. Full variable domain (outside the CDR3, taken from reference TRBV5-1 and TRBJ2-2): KAGVTQTPRYLIKTRGQQVTLSCSPISGHRSVSWYQQTPGQGLQFLFEYFSETQRNKGNFPGRFSGRQFSNSRSEMNVSTLELGDSALYLCASSLDRPTGELFFGEGSRLTVL.

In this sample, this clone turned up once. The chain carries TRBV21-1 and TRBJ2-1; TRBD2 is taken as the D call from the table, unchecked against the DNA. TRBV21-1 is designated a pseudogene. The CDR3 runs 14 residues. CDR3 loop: CASSIRTSGNEQFF. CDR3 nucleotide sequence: TGTGCCAGCAGCATCAGGACTAGCGGCAATGAGCAGTTCTTC.

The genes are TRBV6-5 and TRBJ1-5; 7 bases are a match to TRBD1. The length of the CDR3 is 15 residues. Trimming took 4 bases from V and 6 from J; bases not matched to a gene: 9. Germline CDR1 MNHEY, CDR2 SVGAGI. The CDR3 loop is CASSSLTGAIQPQHF. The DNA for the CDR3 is TGTGCCAGCAGTTCCTTAACAGGGGCCATTCAGCCCCAGCATTTT.

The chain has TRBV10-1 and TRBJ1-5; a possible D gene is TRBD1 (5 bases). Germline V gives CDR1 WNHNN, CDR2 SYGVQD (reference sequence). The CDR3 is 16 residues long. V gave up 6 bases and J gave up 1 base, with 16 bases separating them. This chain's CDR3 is CASRVGGRLSNQPQHF. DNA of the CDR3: TGCGCCAGCAGGGTGGGGGGTCGTCTAAGCAATCAGCCCCAGCATTTT.

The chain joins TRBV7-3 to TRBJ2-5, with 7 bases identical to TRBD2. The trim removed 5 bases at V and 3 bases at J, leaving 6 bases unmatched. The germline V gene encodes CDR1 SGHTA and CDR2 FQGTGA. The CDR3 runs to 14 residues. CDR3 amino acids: CASSPGGGEETQYF. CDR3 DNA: TGTGCCAGCAGCCCTGGGGGAGGGGAAGAGACCCAGTACTTC.

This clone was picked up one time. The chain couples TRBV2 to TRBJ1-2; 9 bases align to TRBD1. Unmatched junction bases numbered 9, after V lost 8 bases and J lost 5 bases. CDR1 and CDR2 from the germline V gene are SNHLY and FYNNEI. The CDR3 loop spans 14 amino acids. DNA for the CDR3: TGTGCCAGCTGGAGAATTGGACAGGGGTATGGCTACACCTTC. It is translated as CASWRIGQGYGYTF.

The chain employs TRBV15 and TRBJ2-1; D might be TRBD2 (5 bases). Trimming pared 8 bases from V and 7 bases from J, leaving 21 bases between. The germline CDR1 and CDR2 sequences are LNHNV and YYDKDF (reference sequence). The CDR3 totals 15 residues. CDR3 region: CATQRMSGKENEQFF. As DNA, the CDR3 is TGTGCCACCCAGAGGATGTCGGGGAAGGAGAATGAGCAGTTCTTC. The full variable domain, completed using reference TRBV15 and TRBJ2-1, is DAMVIQNPRYQVTQFGKPVTLSCSQTLNHNVMYWYQQKSSQAPKLLFHYYDKDFNNEADTPDNFQSRRPNTSFCFLDIRSPGLGDTAMYLCATQRMSGKENEQFFGPGTRLTVL.

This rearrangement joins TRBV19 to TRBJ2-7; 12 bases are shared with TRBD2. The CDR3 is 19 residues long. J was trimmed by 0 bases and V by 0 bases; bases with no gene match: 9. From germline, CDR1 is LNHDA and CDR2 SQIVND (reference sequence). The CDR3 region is CASSIDPPLAGGLSYEQYF. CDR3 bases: TGTGCCAGTAGTATAGATCCCCCTCTAGCGGGGGGGCTCTCCTACGAGCAGTACTTC.